The 23 T cell receptor beta chains presented below share a single source sample, sequenced in a study of blood T cell repertoires in COVID-19. Only in-frame clones appear in the TCRdb table, and some are missing; sequencing was by immunoSEQ multiplex PCR. The repertoire holds some 500,000 clones, with 85% to 90% as singletons. Input material: peripheral blood. The receptors here all came from a woman aged 45 to 65 with COVID-19, enrolled during active disease.

This sequence joins TRBV7-6 and TRBJ2-1, with D possibly being TRBD2 (6 bases). Looked up from germline, CDR1 is SGHVS and CDR2 is FNYEAQ. This CDR3 has 15 residues. Trimming pared 1 base from V and 4 bases from J, leaving 11 bases between. The CDR3 DNA sequence: TGTGCCAGCAGCTTAGAGGTAGCGGTATACAATGAGCAGTTCTTC. Its protein is CASSLEVAVYNEQFF.

The chain employs TRBV15 and TRBJ2-1; 10 bases are a match to TRBD1. With 5 bases clipped from V and 10 bases from J, the junction kept 8 bases outside the gene matches. The germline gives CDR1 LNHNV, CDR2 YYDKDF (reference sequence). The CDR3 is made up of 14 amino acids. CDR3 coding DNA: TGTGCCACCAGCGCCACCGGGACAGGGGCCGAGCAGTTCTTC. Translated, it gives CATSATGTGAEQFF. The full variable domain, rest sourced from reference TRBV15 and TRBJ2-1, is DAMVIQNPRYQVTQFGKPVTLSCSQTLNHNVMYWYQQKSSQAPKLLFHYYDKDFNNEADTPDNFQSRRPNTSFCFLDIRSPGLGDTAMYLCATSATGTGAEQFFGPGTRLTVL.

The chain is built from TRBV3-1 (or the pseudogene TRBV3-2) and TRBJ1-2; D remains ambiguous. Germline loops: CDR1 LGHDT, CDR2 YNNKEL (reference sequence). The CDR3 is 13 residues long. The V gene lost 1 base and the J gene lost 8 bases, with 11 bases spanning the gap. The DNA for the CDR3 is TGTGCCAGCAGCCAAGGAGTAAGGAGCGGCTACACCTTC. Translating it yields CASSQGVRSGYTF.

CDR3 DNA: TGTGCTAGTGGTTTGGTCCGCGGACTAGCGGGGGCCAGGAACTACGAGCAGTACTTC. Translated: CASGLVRGLAGARNYEQYF. The J gene is TRBJ2-7, the V gene TRBV12-5; 13 bases are a match to TRBD2. Losses at the gene ends were 0 bases for V and 3 bases for J; bases not matched to a gene: 11. This CDR3 spans 19 amino acids. Germline CDR1 is LGHNT and CDR2 is FRNRAP.

The rearrangement uses TRBV30 and TRBJ1-3, with TRBD1 identical over 7 bases. This CDR3 has 14 residues. The germline CDR1 and CDR2 sequences are GTSNPN and SVGIG (reference sequence). V shed 5 bases and J 2 bases; nucleotides not matched to a gene: 6. CDR3: CAWGTDPPGNTIYF. Here the CDR3 DNA reads TGTGCCTGGGGGACAGACCCACCTGGAAACACCATATATTTT.

The CDR3 here is CASSQRQGGSYNEQFF. The CDR3 region has the DNA TGTGCCAGCAGCCAAAGGCAGGGAGGCTCCTACAATGAGCAGTTCTTC. V is TRBV28 and J is TRBJ2-1; a possible D gene is TRBD2 (6 bases). Germline loops: CDR1 MDHEN, CDR2 SYDVKM. The CDR3 consists of 16 residues. V shed 6 bases and J shed 0 bases, with 15 bases lying between them.

The rearrangement links TRBV9 to TRBJ2-6; D is perhaps TRBD1 (6 bases). The CDR3 consists of 21 residues. The V end lost 2 bases, the J end lost 5 bases, and 29 bases lay between the germline ends. Germline V gene data show CDR1 as SGDLS and CDR2 as YYNGEE. CDR3 in amino acids: CASSVGALTGGDIRWANVLTF. Written as DNA, the CDR3 is TGTGCCAGCAGCGTCGGGGCCCTGACAGGTGGTGACATTCGCTGGGCCAACGTCCTGACTTTC.

The chain uses TRBV7-9 and TRBJ1-2; D is ambiguous. V was shortened by 3 bases and J by 1 base, with 9 bases between the two germline ends. Germline assignment: CDR1 SEHNR and CDR2 FQNEAQ (reference sequence). This CDR3 is built from 14 residues. CDR3 residues: CASSFGGVNYGYTF. In DNA, the CDR3 is TGTGCCAGCAGCTTTGGAGGCGTTAACTATGGCTACACCTTC.

This clone was observed a few times. The chain is built from TRBV19 and TRBJ1-2; no clear D gene. The CDR3 is 14 amino acids. Germline V gene data show CDR1 as LNHDA and CDR2 as SQIVND (reference sequence). Trimming stripped 5 bases from V and 5 bases from J, with 15 bases between. In DNA, the CDR3 is TGTGCCAGTAGTTCCGTGGAGGTATGGTATGGCTACACCTTC. Protein: CASSSVEVWYGYTF.

The chain combines TRBV29-1 with TRBJ1-1; 7 bases align to TRBD1. CDR3 length equals 13 residues. Germline CDR1 and CDR2: SQVTM and ANQGSEA. With 4 bases clipped from V and 9 bases from J, the junction kept 11 bases outside the gene matches. CDR3 in amino acids: CSVGGGRPDQAFF. The CDR3 region has the DNA TGCAGCGTTGGAGGGGGCAGACCGGACCAAGCTTTCTTT.

The sample holds many counts of this clone. This chain connects TRBV10-1 to TRBJ1-3; D remains unclear. The germline V gene encodes CDR1 WNHNN and CDR2 SYGVQD (reference sequence). The CDR3 covers 13 residues. V dropped 7 bases and J dropped 0 bases, with 7 bases sitting between them. The CDR3 spells CASMKSSGNTIYF. As DNA, the CDR3 is TGCGCCAGCATGAAGAGCTCTGGAAACACCATATATTTT.

This rearrangement joins TRBV18 to TRBJ2-7; tentatively, D is TRBD1 (6 bases). Germline loops: CDR1 KGHSH, CDR2 LQKENI. V was clipped by 5 bases and J by 4 bases, with 15 bases between them. This CDR3 region has 14 residues. For the CDR3, the DNA is TGTGCCAGCTCAACTGACAGGACCCAATACGAGCAGTACTTC. Protein product: CASSTDRTQYEQYF. Using reference TRBV18 and TRBJ2-7 for the parts outside the CDR3, the full variable domain is NAGVMQNPRHLVRRRGQEARLRCSPMKGHSHVYWYRQLPEEGLKFMVYLQKENIIDESGMPKERFSAEFPKEGPSILRIQQVVRGDSAAYFCASSTDRTQYEQYFGPGTRLTVT.

V usage is TRBV9 and J usage is TRBJ2-2; possibly TRBD1 for D (6 bases). CDR1 and CDR2 from the germline V gene are SGDLS and YYNGEE. This CDR3 spans 19 amino acids. The germline V and J ends were trimmed by 3 bases and 3 bases, with 24 bases remaining between them. The CDR3 DNA reads as TGTGCCAGCAGCGGACCGGGACAAGGAAGTATAGTAGACACCGGGGAGCTGTTTTTT. As protein: CASSGPGQGSIVDTGELFF.

The chain links TRBV5-1 to TRBJ1-2; TRBD1 matches at 8 bases. CDR3 length: 16 amino acids. V was clipped by 0 bases and J by 8 bases; unmatched bases: 12. The germline gives CDR1 SGHRS, CDR2 YFSETQ. CDR3 bases: TGCGCCAGCAGCTTGGGGGGGGACAGGACCCCTCGGGGCTACACCTTC. It encodes CASSLGGDRTPRGYTF.

With respect to this clone: Other DNA sequences in this sample translate to the same CDR3. This chain links TRBV24-1 with TRBJ2-2; D possibly corresponds to TRBD1 (6 bases). CDR3 length: 16 amino acids. Trimming took off 3 bases at V and 0 bases at J, with 10 bases between the two ends. Germline CDR1 KGHDR, CDR2 SFDVKD. The CDR3: CATSDRTASNTGELFF. Written as DNA, the CDR3 is TGTGCCACCAGTGATCGGACAGCTTCGAACACCGGGGAGCTGTTTTTT.

The rearrangement uses TRBV25-1 and TRBJ2-3; the match to TRBD1 covers 7 bases. Germline V gives CDR1 MGHDK, CDR2 SYGVNS. There are 13 residues in the CDR3. J gave up 8 bases and V 8 bases, and 10 bases lay outside the gene matches. CDR3 residues: CASPDRESGTQYF. DNA for the CDR3: TGTGCCAGCCCTGACAGGGAGTCAGGTACGCAGTATTTT.

A note on this clone: The junction departs from germline at one end; a sequencing error may be responsible. The chain uses TRBV18 and TRBJ1-2, with 7 bases fitting TRBD1. This CDR3 region has 13 residues. Germline V gives CDR1 KGHSH, CDR2 LQKENI. The CDR3 coding sequence is TGTGCCAGCTCGCCACAGGGGTACAGTGGCTACACCTTC. It is translated as CASSPQGYSGYTF.

The genes are TRBV5-6 and TRBJ2-5, with D possibly matching TRBD1 (6 bases). This CDR3 contains 13 residues. Germline V gene sequence: CDR1 SGHDT, CDR2 YYEEEE. Trimming shortened V by 5 bases and J by 5 bases, and 13 bases separated the two germline ends. The CDR3 DNA reads as TGTGCCAGCAGTGCTGGGGGCGCGGAGACCCAGTACTTC. It specifies CASSAGGAETQYF.

The chain recombines TRBV20-1 with TRBJ2-7, with a possible D match to TRBD2 (6 bases). CDR3 length: 18 amino acids. Looked up from germline, CDR1 is DFQATT and CDR2 is SNEGSKA (reference sequence). V was cut by 3 bases and J by 7 bases, with 31 bases left in between. The CDR3: CSASDPRRGNGAQGEQYF. In DNA form, the CDR3 reads TGCAGTGCTAGTGACCCCCGACGGGGGAACGGCGCGCAAGGGGAGCAGTACTTC.

The chain joins TRBV20-1 to TRBJ2-1; D ambiguous. V lost 3 bases and J 7 bases, leaving 7 bases between the germline ends. The germline V gene encodes CDR1 DFQATT and CDR2 SNEGSKA (reference sequence). This CDR3 has 11 residues. CDR3 DNA: TGCAGTGCTAGTATCAAAAATGAGCAGTTCTTC. Translation: CSASIKNEQFF.

This clone was observed a single time. The chain is built from TRBV5-6 and TRBJ1-2; weak D call: TRBD1 (5 bases). The germline V gene encodes CDR1 SGHDT and CDR2 YYEEEE. V lost 4 bases and J 2 bases, leaving 9 bases between the germline ends. The CDR3 totals 13 residues. The CDR3 loop reads CASSPDSNYGYTF. CDR3 in DNA: TGTGCCAGCAGCCCCGACAGCAACTATGGCTACACCTTC.

This clone was detected only once. This chain uses TRBV12-3 or TRBV12-4 with TRBJ1-6; no firm D call. This CDR3 is 13 amino acids long. The ends were cut back, 5 bases at V and 8 bases at J, with 10 bases in the middle. CDR3 amino acids: CASSPAYYSPLHF. Written as DNA, the CDR3 is TGTGCCAGCAGTCCCGCGTACTATTCACCCCTCCACTTT.

The CDR3 loop reads CASSQYRGYEQYF. The CDR3 DNA reads as TGTGCCAGCAGCCAATACAGGGGTTACGAGCAGTACTTC. The chain combines TRBV3-1 (or the pseudogene TRBV3-2) with TRBJ2-7, with 7 bases fitting TRBD1. V dropped 2 bases and J dropped 4; count of bases not matched to a gene: 2. The CDR3 runs 13 residues. Germline CDR1 LGHDT, CDR2 YNNKEL (reference sequence).